Listed below are T cell receptor beta chains from one sample, sequenced in a study of blood T cell repertoires in COVID-19. Assay: immunoSEQ multiplex PCR; the TCRdb copy retains only in-frame clones and omits some. The sample holds about 130,000 clones, about 80% seen once. What was sequenced was peripheral blood. Receptors were obtained from a woman of 80 years or more with acute or convalescent COVID-19. Both conserved end residues are part of each CDR3. The D gene is left open where the match is weak. Some rows mark clone size as missing; the rest say once, few, many or name a class of expanded clone.

J gene,clone size,D gene,V gene,CDR3 DNA,CDR3 protein
TRBJ2-3,-,TRBD1,TRBV18,TGTGCCAGCTCACCCGGGACAGTTTCCACAGATACGCAGTATTTT,CASSPGTVSTDTQYF
TRBJ1-6,-,TRBD1,TRBV4-1,TGCGCCAGCAGCCAAGATGGGACAGGGGGTAATTCACCCCTCCACTTT,CASSQDGTGGNSPLHF
TRBJ1-1,-,TRBD1,TRBV29-1,TGCAGCGTGCCGGGGGACAGGGGGTCGAACACTGAAGCTTTCTTT,CSVPGDRGSNTEAFF
TRBJ1-1,-,-,TRBV18,TGTGCCAGCTCACCACCGTCGGGAACGGGGGGTGAAGCTTTCTTT,CASSPPSGTGGEAFF
TRBJ2-2,-,TRBD2,TRBV18,TGTGCCAGCTCACCAACTAGCGGGGGAGCCGGGGAGCTGTTTTTT,CASSPTSGGAGELFF
TRBJ1-6,-,-,TRBV5-6,TGTGCCAGCAGCGAGGGTCCTCATAATCCACCCCTCCACTTT,CASSEGPHNPPLHF
TRBJ1-2,-,-,TRBV7-3,TGTGCCAGCAGCCCCACAGGGAACTACTATGGCTACACCTTC,CASSPTGNYYGYTF
TRBJ2-6,-,-,TRBV18,TGTGCCAGCTCAGACGGCGGGACCAATTCTGGGGCCAACGTCCTGACTTTC,CASSDGGTNSGANVLTF
TRBJ1-2,-,-,TRBV4-2,TGTGCCAGCAGCCAAGTATTAGTTTCAGGGTATAATGGCTACACCTTC,CASSQVLVSGYNGYTF
TRBJ1-5,once,-,TRBV2,TGTGCCAGCAGTCCCCGGGAGGCCAATCAGCCCCAGCATTTT,CASSPREANQPQHF
TRBJ2-7,-,TRBD2,TRBV10-2,TGCGCCAGCAGGACTAGCGGGGGCTTGGGTGAGCAGTACTTC,CASRTSGGLGEQYF
TRBJ1-6,-,-,TRBV7-9,TGTGCCAGCAGCTTAAGGGCAGGGGTTAATTCACCCCTCCACTTT,CASSLRAGVNSPLHF
TRBJ1-1,-,-,TRBV10-3,TGTGCCATCAGTGAACCAGATGGTAACACTGAAGCTTTCTTT,CAISEPDGNTEAFF
TRBJ2-1,-,TRBD2,TRBV7-7,TGTGCCAGCAGCTTTAGCGGGGGGGCCGTCCCCTACAATGAGCAGTTCTTC,CASSFSGGAVPYNEQFF